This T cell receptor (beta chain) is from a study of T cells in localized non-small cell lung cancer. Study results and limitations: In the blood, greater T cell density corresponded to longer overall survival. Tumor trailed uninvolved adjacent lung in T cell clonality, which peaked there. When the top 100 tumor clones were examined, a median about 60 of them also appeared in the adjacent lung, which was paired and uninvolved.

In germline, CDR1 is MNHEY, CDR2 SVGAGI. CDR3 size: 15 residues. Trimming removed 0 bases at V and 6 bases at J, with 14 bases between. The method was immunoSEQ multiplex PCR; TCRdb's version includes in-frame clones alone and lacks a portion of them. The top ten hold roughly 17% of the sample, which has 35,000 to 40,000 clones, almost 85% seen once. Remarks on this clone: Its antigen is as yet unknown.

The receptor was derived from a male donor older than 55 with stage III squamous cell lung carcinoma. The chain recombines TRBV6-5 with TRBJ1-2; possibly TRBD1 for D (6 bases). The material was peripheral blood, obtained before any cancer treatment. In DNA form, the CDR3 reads TGTGCCAGCAGTTACTCTGGGGCAGGGGAGGATGGCTACACCTTC. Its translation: CASSYSGAGEDGYTF.